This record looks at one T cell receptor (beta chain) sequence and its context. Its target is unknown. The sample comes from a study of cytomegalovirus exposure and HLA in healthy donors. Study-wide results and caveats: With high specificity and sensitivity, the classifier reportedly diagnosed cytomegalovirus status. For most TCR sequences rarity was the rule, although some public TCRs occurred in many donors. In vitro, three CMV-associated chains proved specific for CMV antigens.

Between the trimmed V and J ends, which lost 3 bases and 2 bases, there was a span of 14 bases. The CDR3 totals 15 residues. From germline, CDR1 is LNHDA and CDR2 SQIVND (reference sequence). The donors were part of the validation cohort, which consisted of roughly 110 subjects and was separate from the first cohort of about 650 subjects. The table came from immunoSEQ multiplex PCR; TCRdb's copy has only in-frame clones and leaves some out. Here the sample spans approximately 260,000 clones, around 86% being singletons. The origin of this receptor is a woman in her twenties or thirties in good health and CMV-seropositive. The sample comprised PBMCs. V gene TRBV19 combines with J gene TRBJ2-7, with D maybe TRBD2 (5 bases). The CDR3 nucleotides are TGTGCCAGTAGTATGATCGCCGGGATAACCTACGAGCAGTACTTC. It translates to CASSMIAGITYEQYF.